This TCR beta chain is from a study of identical twins. The study, taken as a whole, reports: The authors drew conclusions from cross-sectional statistical analysis rather than following the same donors. Memory repertoires lacked the insertion deficit that abundant cord blood beta clonotypes showed. Zero-insertion analyses might be partly confounded by invariant T cells like MAIT and iNKT. The models gave estimates that fell short of the out-of-frame TCR alpha sharing seen in monozygotic twins.

TCRdb fed the 5' RACE reads into MiXCR, producing one record per CDR3 protein. Of about 700,000 distinct CDR3 sequences in the sample, 5.5% to 6.5% were seen once. CDR3 size: 17 residues. Germline V gene data show CDR1 as DFQATT and CDR2 as SNEGSKA (reference sequence). J gave up 3 bases and V 0 bases, and 6 bases lay outside the gene matches. This clonotype was counted ten times or more. Its antigen is still unknown. V gene TRBV20-1 combines with J gene TRBJ2-1; TRBD2 matches 12 bases. Sequencing input: naive T cells sorted from blood. The TCR sequence derives from a man aged 18 to 29 in good health. CDR3: CSARDGRTSGNYNEQFF. As DNA, the CDR3 is TGCAGTGCTAGAGATGGGAGGACTAGCGGGAACTACAATGAGCAGTTCTTC.